A selection of T cell receptor beta chains follows, all from one sample in a study of T cell responses to AZD1222 COVID-19 vaccine. Sequenced by immunoSEQ multiplex PCR; TCRdb stores in-frame clones only, minus some. This table has some 180,000 clones, about 93% appearing once. Here the sequenced sample was peripheral blood, taken 28 days after the second dose of the MenACWY control vaccine. These receptors originate from an adult who received the MenACWY meningococcal vaccine as a control. CDR3s leave out the opening cysteine and the closing phenylalanine or tryptophan.

v_gene: TRBV28; j_gene: TRBJ2-5; CDR3aa: ASTPGHMETQY
v_gene: TRBV27; j_gene: TRBJ1-6; CDR3aa: ASSLSGTGSVKNSPLH
v_gene: TRBV6-5; j_gene: TRBJ1-2; CDR3aa: ASTRGSQENYGYT
v_gene: TRBV29-1; j_gene: TRBJ2-2; CDR3aa: SVVGQNTGELF
v_gene: TRBV7-8; j_gene: TRBJ2-1; CDR3aa: ASSFGPRGQHNEQF
v_gene: TRBV24-1; j_gene: TRBJ1-2; CDR3aa: ATSDPGDGGINYGYT
v_gene: TRBV19; j_gene: TRBJ1-5; CDR3aa: ASSTTVNQPQH
v_gene: TRBV5-4; j_gene: TRBJ2-5; CDR3aa: ASSARDRWRETQY
v_gene: TRBV30; j_gene: TRBJ1-2; CDR3aa: AWSSGPASYGYT
v_gene: TRBV19; j_gene: TRBJ1-2; CDR3aa: ASRKDRRDGYT
v_gene: TRBV5-6; j_gene: TRBJ2-1; CDR3aa: ASSEEGRGYNEQF
v_gene: TRBV5-4; j_gene: TRBJ2-7; CDR3aa: ASSLDSGSSYEQY
v_gene: TRBV2; j_gene: TRBJ1-1; CDR3aa: ASSSPGLANTEAF
v_gene: TRBV5-1; j_gene: TRBJ2-7; CDR3aa: ASSSRIRDTYSYEQY
v_gene: TRBV7-2; j_gene: TRBJ1-2; CDR3aa: ASSLEGAPLYGYT
v_gene: TRBV24-1; j_gene: TRBJ1-6; CDR3aa: ATSGPGGSPLH
v_gene: TRBV19; j_gene: TRBJ1-6; CDR3aa: ASSIGERGPKNSPLH
v_gene: TRBV2; j_gene: TRBJ1-3; CDR3aa: ASRGRTDPGNTIY
v_gene: TRBV7-9; j_gene: TRBJ1-2; CDR3aa: ASSPPLGNYGYT
v_gene: TRBV5-1; j_gene: TRBJ1-2; CDR3aa: ASSLEVGARGYT
v_gene: TRBV7-3; j_gene: TRBJ2-2; CDR3aa: ASSQQGAGELF
v_gene: TRBV5-4; j_gene: TRBJ2-5; CDR3aa: ASSRSGQGGQETQY
v_gene: TRBV29-1; j_gene: TRBJ1-2; CDR3aa: SVEGGRLFYGYT
v_gene: TRBV28; j_gene: TRBJ1-6; CDR3aa: ASSLFPSSYNSPLH
v_gene: TRBV2; j_gene: TRBJ1-1; CDR3aa: ASTLDDREARAEAF
v_gene: TRBV23-1; j_gene: TRBJ1-2; CDR3aa: ASSHPNRGRSYGYT
v_gene: TRBV3-1/TRBV3-2; j_gene: TRBJ1-1; CDR3aa: ASSQEGGNTEAF
v_gene: TRBV9; j_gene: TRBJ1-1; CDR3aa: ASSVEASTEAF
v_gene: TRBV11-2; j_gene: TRBJ2-7; CDR3aa: ASSLGLDYEQY
v_gene: TRBV3-1/TRBV3-2; j_gene: TRBJ2-3; CDR3aa: ASSQDSGASTDTQY
v_gene: TRBV5-1; j_gene: TRBJ1-5; CDR3aa: ASSLQTGPNQPQH
v_gene: TRBV5-4; j_gene: TRBJ1-1; CDR3aa: ASSRRSDRRTEAF
v_gene: TRBV15; j_gene: TRBJ2-3; CDR3aa: ATSRGDTDTQY
v_gene: TRBV30; j_gene: TRBJ1-3; CDR3aa: AWSPRQAHSGNTIY
v_gene: TRBV2; j_gene: TRBJ2-3; CDR3aa: ASSEWGGLSTDTQY
v_gene: TRBV9; j_gene: TRBJ2-7; CDR3aa: ASSVAPGSLYEQY
v_gene: TRBV3-1/TRBV3-2; j_gene: TRBJ1-2; CDR3aa: ASSQIVGGGGYT